Each of the 20 T cell receptor beta chains below was sequenced from the same sample in a study of T cells in Graves' hyperthyroidism and ophthalmopathy. From RNA transcripts, TCR beta CDR3 regions were amplified. Primed by the HTBI set, a first-round RT-PCR was run on the TCR CDR3. TCRdb reprocessed the multiplex PCR reads with MiXCR, giving one entry per CDR3 protein. The sample has roughly 740,000 distinct CDR3 sequences, around 17% seen once. The sequencing sample was made of blood. The source of these receptors is a man younger than 35 with Graves' hyperthyroidism.

This clonotype came up many times. The chain carries TRBV5-1 and TRBJ1-2; 9 positions match TRBD1. The CDR3 spans 14 residues. The V gene end was trimmed by 4 bases and the J gene end by 7 bases; junction bases not matched to a gene: 8. Germline V gene data show CDR1 as SGHRS and CDR2 as YFSETQ. The CDR3 sequence: CASSIGTGFRGYTF. Here the CDR3 DNA reads TGCGCCAGCAGCATAGGGACAGGGTTTCGTGGCTACACCTTC.

This clonotype was counted at least ten times. This chain uses TRBV2 with TRBJ2-7, with TRBD1 matching 10 bases. After removal of 6 bases from V and 6 bases from J, the junction contained 5 bases not matched to a gene. Per the germline V gene, CDR1 is SNHLY and CDR2 is FYNNEI. This CDR3 region has 13 residues. Here the CDR3 reads CASSEGTGVEQYF. For the CDR3, the DNA is TGTGCCAGCAGCGAGGGGACAGGGGTCGAGCAGTACTTC. Full variable domain (missing parts from reference TRBV2 and TRBJ2-7): EPEVTQTPSHQVTQMGQEVILRCVPISNHLYFYWYRQILGQKVEFLVSFYNNEISEKSEIFDDQFSVERPDGSNFTLKIRSTKLEDSAMYFCASSEGTGVEQYFGPGTRLTVT.

CDR3 sequence reads: CASSPSDRGAGELFF. The CDR3 region has the DNA TGTGCCAGCAGCCCATCGGACAGGGGGGCAGGGGAGCTGTTTTTT. V is TRBV7-9 and J is TRBJ2-2, with 10 bases lining up with TRBD1. The CDR3 covers 15 residues. The V gene's germline CDR1 is SEHNR and CDR2 FQNEAQ (reference sequence). The junction had 8 bases not matched to a gene; V was cut back by 5 bases and J by 8 bases. Combining the CDR3 with reference TRBV7-9 and TRBJ2-2 gives the whole variable domain DTGVSQNPRHKITKRGQNVTFRCDPISEHNRLYWYRQTLGQGPEFLTYFQNEAQLEKSRLLSDRFSAERPKGSFSTLEIQRTEQGDSAMYLCASSPSDRGAGELFFGEGSRLTVL.

This clonotype has only a few counts. The chain recombines TRBV29-1 with TRBJ2-3; no clear D. V lost 2 bases to trimming and J lost 2 bases, with 2 bases between them. The germline V gene has CDR1 SQVTM and CDR2 ANQGSEA. The CDR3 has 11 residues. The CDR3 protein is CSVEPTDTQYF. CDR3 bases: TGCAGCGTTGAACCCACAGATACGCAGTATTTT.

This clonotype occurred a few times. The chain couples TRBV28 to TRBJ1-5; the match to TRBD1 covers 10 bases. CDR3 length: 18 residues. V shed 5 bases, J shed 7 bases, and the junction held 17 bases outside the gene matches. The germline V gene has CDR1 MDHEN and CDR2 SYDVKM. Written as DNA, the CDR3 is TGTGCCAGCAGTCCCCTCGGGCGGATTGGGACAGGGGACCAGCCCCAGCATTTT. This translates into CASSPLGRIGTGDQPQHF.

The sample holds many counts of this clonotype. CDR3 nucleotide sequence: TGTGCCAGCAGCGTAGACCAGTTTGGCAATGAGCAGTTCTTC. The encoded protein is CASSVDQFGNEQFF. The genes are TRBV9 and TRBJ2-1; D is unclear. From germline, CDR1 is SGDLS and CDR2 YYNGEE. Between the trimmed V and J ends, which lost 0 bases and 6 bases, there was a span of 10 bases. The CDR3 has 14 residues.

This clonotype turned up a few times. This chain links TRBV29-1 with TRBJ1-1; a weak D match, TRBD1 (5 bases). CDR1 and CDR2 from the germline V gene are SQVTM and ANQGSEA. Trimming left V 7 bases short and J 0 bases short, with 15 bases between. The CDR3 length is 14 residues. This CDR3 reads CSAGRESMNTEAFF. As DNA, the CDR3 is TGCAGCGCAGGCAGGGAGTCTATGAACACTGAAGCTTTCTTT.

The gene calls are TRBV7-9 and TRBJ2-1, with 9 bases that match TRBD2. The V segment lost 5 bases and the J segment 5 bases; nucleotides outside the gene matches: 10. The CDR3 runs to 16 residues. CDR1 and CDR2 from the germline V gene are SEHNR and FQNEAQ (reference sequence). In nucleotides, the CDR3 is TGTGCCAGCAGCCCCGGGAGCGGGAGGTGGGACAATGAGCAGTTCTTC. Protein product: CASSPGSGRWDNEQFF. The full variable domain, rest sourced from reference TRBV7-9 and TRBJ2-1, is DTGVSQNPRHKITKRGQNVTFRCDPISEHNRLYWYRQTLGQGPEFLTYFQNEAQLEKSRLLSDRFSAERPKGSFSTLEIQRTEQGDSAMYLCASSPGSGRWDNEQFFGPGTRLTVL.

This clonotype turned up a few times. One base away lies a much larger clone, so this may be a sequencing read error. The chain couples TRBV28 to TRBJ2-5, with D possibly being TRBD2 (7 bases). The CDR3 contains 14 residues. Germline loops: CDR1 MDHEN, CDR2 SYDVKM. The V gene lost 6 bases and the J gene lost 7 bases, with 18 bases spanning the gap. CDR3 coding DNA: TGTGCCAGCAGCCCACAGGGCCCGGGAGGGACCCAGTACTTC. Protein sequence: CASSPQGPGGTQYF.

There are many counts of this clonotype. The chain combines TRBV28 with TRBJ1-4; a weak D match, TRBD1 (5 bases). Germline V CDR1 and CDR2: MDHEN, SYDVKM. Trimming pared 6 bases from V and 8 bases from J, leaving 16 bases between. The CDR3 covers 14 residues. CDR3 region: CASSERGVWEKLFF. CDR3 in DNA: TGTGCCAGCAGCGAGCGAGGGGTATGGGAAAAACTGTTTTTT.

This clonotype has a count of ten or more. This rearrangement joins TRBV7-2 to TRBJ2-6; 11 positions match TRBD2. The V gene end was trimmed by 5 bases and the J gene end by 1 base; junction bases not matched to a gene: 7. This CDR3 is built from 18 residues. CDR1 is SGHTA and CDR2 is FQGNSA in the germline V gene. This CDR3 reads CASSTRLAGHSGANVLTF. The CDR3 nucleotides read TGTGCCAGCAGCACCCGACTAGCGGGACATTCTGGGGCCAACGTCCTGACTTTC.

The gene calls are TRBV5-1 and TRBJ2-5; the D gene could be TRBD1 or TRBD2 (6 bases each). The V end lost 5 bases, the J end lost 4 bases, and 18 bases lay between the germline ends. The CDR3 is 15 residues long. Germline assignment: CDR1 SGHRS and CDR2 YFSETQ. Written as DNA, the CDR3 is TGCGCCAGCAGGCCCAGGGGCGGCGGGACAGAGACCCAGTACTTC. Translation: CASRPRGGGTETQYF.

This chain links TRBV5-1 with TRBJ2-7; D might be TRBD1 (5 bases). Per germline, CDR1 SGHRS and CDR2 YFSETQ. Trimming took off 3 bases at V and 1 base at J, with 11 bases between the two ends. The CDR3 is 14 residues long. The CDR3 reads CASSSEPGSYEQYF. The DNA for the CDR3 is TGCGCCAGCAGCTCCGAGCCAGGGTCCTACGAGCAGTACTTC.

This clonotype came up many times. The V gene is TRBV2, the J gene TRBJ2-1, with TRBD1 as a possible D gene (6 bases). CDR3 length equals 16 residues. V was trimmed by 5 bases and J by 4 bases, leaving 18 bases between them. Germline lookup yields CDR1 SNHLY and CDR2 FYNNEI. The CDR3 nucleotides are TGTGCCAGCAGTCTTACAGGGATTATGGGATACAATGAGCAGTTCTTC. It translates to CASSLTGIMGYNEQFF. The full variable domain, with the rest looked up from reference TRBV2 and TRBJ2-1, is EPEVTQTPSHQVTQMGQEVILRCVPISNHLYFYWYRQILGQKVEFLVSFYNNEISEKSEIFDDQFSVERPDGSNFTLKIRSTKLEDSAMYFCASSLTGIMGYNEQFFGPGTRLTVL.

There are a few counts of this clonotype. The chain couples TRBV4-2 to TRBJ2-7; TRBD1 matches 7 bases. J gave up 3 bases and V 0 bases, and 8 bases lay outside the gene matches. The CDR3 is 16 residues long. Per the germline V gene, CDR1 is LGHNA and CDR2 is YNFKEQ. The CDR3 loop reads CASSQDLGTAIYEQYF. The CDR3 DNA follows: TGTGCCAGCAGCCAAGATCTCGGGACAGCTATCTACGAGCAGTACTTC.

V gene TRBV30 combines with J gene TRBJ2-1; D perhaps matches TRBD2 (5 bases). CDR3 length equals 16 residues. V lost 5 bases, J lost 5 bases, and 22 bases lay in between. Per the germline V gene, CDR1 is GTSNPN and CDR2 is SVGIG (reference sequence). The CDR3 here is CAWWVKGLALNNEQFF. Here the CDR3 DNA reads TGTGCCTGGTGGGTGAAAGGGCTAGCACTTAACAATGAGCAGTTCTTC.

The CDR3 reads CASSQQSTHTDTQYF. For the CDR3, the DNA is TGTGCCAGCAGCCAACAGTCCACCCACACAGATACGCAGTATTTT. This rearrangement joins TRBV7-2 to TRBJ2-3; D is uncertain. The CDR3 sequence is 15 residues long. V shed 5 bases and J shed 2 bases, with 14 bases lying between them. Looked up from germline, CDR1 is SGHTA and CDR2 is FQGNSA.

The V gene is TRBV20-1, the J gene TRBJ2-1; D is uncertain. V was cut by 4 bases and J by 8 bases, with 9 bases left in between. The germline gives CDR1 DFQATT, CDR2 SNEGSKA (reference sequence). This CDR3 has 11 amino acids. CDR3 amino acids: CSATNSHEQFF. The CDR3 DNA sequence: TGCAGTGCTACCAACTCCCATGAGCAGTTCTTC.

This clonotype was recorded at least ten times. A much larger clone sits a single nucleotide away, making a read error possible. V usage is TRBV24-1 and J usage is TRBJ1-1; no definite D call. Between the trimmed V and J ends, which lost 6 bases and 1 base, there was a span of 5 bases. This CDR3 has 12 amino acids. Looked up from germline, CDR1 is KGHDR and CDR2 is SFDVKD. This CDR3 reads CATSLGNTEAFF. Written as DNA, the CDR3 is TGTGCCACCAGTTTAGGGAACACTGAAGCTTTCTTT.

In this sample, this clonotype turned up a few times. The rearrangement links TRBV4-1 to TRBJ1-5; D possibly corresponds to TRBD1 (5 bases). CDR3 length equals 17 residues. Per germline, CDR1 MGHRA and CDR2 YSYEKL. Between the trimmed V and J ends, which lost 1 base and 4 bases, there was a span of 17 bases. As DNA, the CDR3 is TGCGCCAGCAGCCAAGGCAGGCAGGGCAGCAGAAATCAGCCCCAGCATTTT. Protein product: CASSQGRQGSRNQPQHF.